This T cell receptor (beta chain) is from a study of T cells in Graves' hyperthyroidism and ophthalmopathy. Study-wide results and limits: Most clonotypes that expanded in the thyroid above 0.001 also showed up in blood.

In its sample, this clonotype was seen many times. Antigen unknown. The CDR3 loop spans 12 amino acids. Germline assignment: CDR1 SGHDT and CDR2 YYEEEE. Trimming removed 6 bases from V and 7 bases from J; junction bases left unmatched: 7. The diagnostic basis comprised clinical symptoms, serum thyroxine and TRAb, thyroid ultrasound and orbital computed tomography. There were TCR beta CDR3 regions amplified from RNA transcripts. Carried out on the TCR CDR3, a first-round RT-PCR used the HTBI primer set. TCRdb independently ran MiXCR on the multiplex PCR reads; one entry per CDR3 protein. The table includes hundreds of thousands of distinct CDR3 sequences, 38% detected once.

This receptor was obtained from a man younger than 35 with Graves' hyperthyroidism. The gene calls are TRBV5-6 and TRBJ2-7, with 7 positions matching TRBD1. Sequencing was done on a sample of blood. CDR3 sequence reads: CASNPTGREQYF. The CDR3 DNA reads as TGTGCCAGCAACCCGACAGGGCGTGAGCAGTACTTC.